Listed below are T cell receptor beta chains from one sample, sequenced in a study of cytomegalovirus exposure and HLA in healthy donors. Generated by immunoSEQ multiplex PCR, the TCRdb table keeps only in-frame clones and is missing some. The data hold 240,000 or so clones, with approximately 86% observed a single time. The specimen was PBMCs. These receptors were collected from a woman aged 30 to 39 in good health and CMV-seropositive. Both conserved end residues are part of each CDR3. The D gene is left open where the match is weak. Rows give clone size only sometimes, using once, few, many, or a class for an expanded clone.

d_gene	abundance	j_gene	v_gene	CDR3nt	CDR3aa
.	.	TRBJ1-2	TRBV29-1	TGCAGCGTTGGCAGGGGCGGGGGCTACACCTTC	CSVGRGGGYTF
.	.	TRBJ2-3	TRBV6-6	TGTGCCAGCAGTTACGTCCCCGCAGGGGCTCAAGATACGCAGTATTTT	CASSYVPAGAQDTQYF
TRBD1	once	TRBJ2-2	TRBV10-3	TGTGCCATCAGGGGGACAGCGACCGGGGAGCTGTTTTTT	CAIRGTATGELFF
TRBD1	.	TRBJ1-2	TRBV19	TGTGCCAGTAGTACCGCCCGACAGGGCGGTAGTGGCTACACCTTC	CASSTARQGGSGYTF
.	.	TRBJ1-4	TRBV30	TGTGCCTGGAGTACCAGGGACTGGAGTGAAAAACTGTTTTTT	CAWSTRDWSEKLFF
.	.	TRBJ2-1	TRBV2	TGTGCCAGCAAACTCAGAGGTAGGGGGTACTACAATGAGCAGTTCTTC	CASKLRGRGYYNEQFF
.	.	TRBJ2-2	TRBV19	TGTGCCAGTAGTATATTTGCTAGCCCCGGGGAGCTGTTTTTT	CASSIFASPGELFF
.	.	TRBJ1-2	TRBV10-1	TGCGCCAGCAGTCCGACAGGAGAGGGCTATGGCTACACCTTC	CASSPTGEGYGYTF
.	few	TRBJ2-7	TRBV19	TGTGCCAGTAGGGGACTCCTAGGAACCTACGAGCAGTACTTC	CASRGLLGTYEQYF
TRBD1	.	TRBJ2-1	TRBV28	TGTGCCAGCAGTGTCCCCGGGACAGTCCTTCGGAATGAGCAGTTCTTC	CASSVPGTVLRNEQFF
TRBD2	.	TRBJ2-3	TRBV29-1	TGCAGCGTGGATCAGAGAGTACTAGCGGGAGCCTTCACAGATACGCAGTATTTT	CSVDQRVLAGAFTDTQYF
TRBD1	.	TRBJ1-1	TRBV4-1	TGCGCCAGCAGCCAATGGGACAGATACGAAGCTTTCTTT	CASSQWDRYEAFF
TRBD2	once	TRBJ2-1	TRBV6-6	TGTGCCAGCAGTTATTTCCTAGCGGATACCTACAATGAGCAGTTCTTC	CASSYFLADTYNEQFF
.	few	TRBJ2-5	TRBV11-2	TGTGCCAGCAGCTTACGGGAGACCCAGTACTTC	CASSLRETQYF
.	.	TRBJ2-1	TRBV4-2	TGTGCCAGCAGCCAAGGAGGAGACCCCTACAATGAGCAGTTCTTC	CASSQGGDPYNEQFF
.	few	TRBJ2-3	TRBV6-4	TGTGCCAGCAGTGATGTACAGGCTAGCACAGATACGCAGTATTTT	CASSDVQASTDTQYF
TRBD2	.	TRBJ2-7	TRBV11-2	TGTGCCAGCAGCTTATCTACTAGCGGGAGGGGCGAGCAGTACTTC	CASSLSTSGRGEQYF
TRBD1	.	TRBJ2-7	TRBV5-5	TGTGCCAGCAGCCCAGCACCGGGACAGGGTTTTGGCGAGCAGTACTTC	CASSPAPGQGFGEQYF
.	few	TRBJ1-1	TRBV2	TGTGCCAGCAGTACAGGGTTGAACACTGAAGCTTTCTTT	CASSTGLNTEAFF
TRBD1	.	TRBJ2-7	TRBV25-1	TGTGCCAGCAGCGGACAGGGGATATTGGGCCATAACTTTTACGAGCAGTACTTC	CASSGQGILGHNFYEQYF
TRBD1	.	TRBJ1-4	TRBV2	TGTGCCAGCAGTGTGGGTATACAGGGGCGACCCAATTCGAATGAAAAACTGTTTTTT	CASSVGIQGRPNSNEKLFF
.	once	TRBJ1-1	TRBV2	TGTGCCAGCAGCTTAACAGCCCCTACTGAAGCTTTCTTT	CASSLTAPTEAFF
.	.	TRBJ2-6	TRBV18	TGTGCCAGCTCACCGTATGAGGGGGCCAACGTCCTGACTTTC	CASSPYEGANVLTF
.	.	TRBJ1-1	TRBV6-6	TGTGCCAGCAGTTACCGGGGTTCGACTGAAGCTTTCTTT	CASSYRGSTEAFF
.	.	TRBJ1-4	TRBV5-6	TGTGCCAGCAGCTTTAGAAGGGGCGGGGATAATGAAAAACTGTTTTTT	CASSFRRGGDNEKLFF
.	.	TRBJ1-5	TRBV9	TGTGCCAGCAGCGTAGCTGACACTCAGCCCCAGCATTTT	CASSVADTQPQHF
TRBD1	.	TRBJ2-5	TRBV7-9	TGTGCCAGCAGCTTAGACGGGACAGGACAAAAACCGTACTTC	CASSLDGTGQKPYF